Described below is a single T cell receptor beta chain sequence and its context. This specimen belongs to a study of T cell changes during pregnancy in multiple sclerosis. This CDR3 is built from 13 residues. Germline V gene lookup returns CDR1 SGHRS and CDR2 YFSETQ. V shed 4 bases, J shed 7 bases, and the junction held 4 bases outside the gene matches. Clones were read by immunoSEQ multiplex PCR, and TCRdb kept only the in-frame ones, dropping some. The table lists some 60,000 clones, approximately 90% of them singletons. Here the sequenced sample was peripheral blood, taken in the second trimester of pregnancy. This chain links TRBV5-1 with TRBJ2-2; TRBD1 aligns across 7 bases. The sequence derives from a female donor with multiple sclerosis, enrolled in a pregnancy study. CDR3 in amino acids: CASSPRQGGELFF. The DNA of the CDR3 is TGCGCCAGCAGCCCGCGACAGGGCGGGGAGCTGTTTTTT.